This T cell receptor (beta chain) was sequenced during a study of blood T cell repertoires in COVID-19. Study background: Samples of COVID-19 (acute and convalescent) were obtained from the United States, Italy and Spain. Nucleic acid was either cDNA or gDNA, and it came from T cells, B-cell-depleted T cells, or PBMCs.

The trim removed 4 bases at V and 4 bases at J, leaving 13 bases unmatched. Germline CDR1 reads SGDLS; CDR2 reads YYNGEE. This CDR3 has 17 amino acids. Study processing details: Amplification of reference gene primers was used by the study to estimate nucleated cell counts. Sequencing was performed with immunoSEQ multiplex PCR; in TCRdb, only in-frame clones are kept and a portion is missing. V and J calls and clone size are as listed in that table; D and trimming were resolved from the DNA. Of about 190,000 clones in the sample, 75% to 90% were seen once. The sequence was obtained from a man in his 70s with active or convalescent COVID-19. J is TRBJ2-2 and V is TRBV9, with TRBD1 matching 7 bases. Sequencing was carried out using peripheral blood. The CDR3 protein is CASSPELGGASTGELFF. Written as DNA, the CDR3 is TGTGCCAGCAGCCCCGAATTAGGGGGCGCGAGCACCGGGGAGCTGTTTTTT.